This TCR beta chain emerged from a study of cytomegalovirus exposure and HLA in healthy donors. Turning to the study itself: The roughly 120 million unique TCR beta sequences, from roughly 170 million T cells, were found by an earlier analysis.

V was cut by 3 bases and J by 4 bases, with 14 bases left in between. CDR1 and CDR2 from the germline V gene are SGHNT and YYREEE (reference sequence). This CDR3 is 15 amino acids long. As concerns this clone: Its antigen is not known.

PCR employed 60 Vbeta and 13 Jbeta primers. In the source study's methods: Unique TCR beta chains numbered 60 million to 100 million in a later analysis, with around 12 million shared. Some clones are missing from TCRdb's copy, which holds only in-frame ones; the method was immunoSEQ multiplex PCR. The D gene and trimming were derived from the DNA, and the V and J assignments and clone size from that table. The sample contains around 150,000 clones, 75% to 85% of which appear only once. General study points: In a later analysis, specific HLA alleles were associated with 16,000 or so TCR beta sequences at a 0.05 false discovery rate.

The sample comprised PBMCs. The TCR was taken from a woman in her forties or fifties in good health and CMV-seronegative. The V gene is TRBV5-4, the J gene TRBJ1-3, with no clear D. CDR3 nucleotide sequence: TGTGCCAGCAGCTCTACGGGGTTCCCGGGAAACACCATATATTTT. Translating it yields CASSSTGFPGNTIYF.